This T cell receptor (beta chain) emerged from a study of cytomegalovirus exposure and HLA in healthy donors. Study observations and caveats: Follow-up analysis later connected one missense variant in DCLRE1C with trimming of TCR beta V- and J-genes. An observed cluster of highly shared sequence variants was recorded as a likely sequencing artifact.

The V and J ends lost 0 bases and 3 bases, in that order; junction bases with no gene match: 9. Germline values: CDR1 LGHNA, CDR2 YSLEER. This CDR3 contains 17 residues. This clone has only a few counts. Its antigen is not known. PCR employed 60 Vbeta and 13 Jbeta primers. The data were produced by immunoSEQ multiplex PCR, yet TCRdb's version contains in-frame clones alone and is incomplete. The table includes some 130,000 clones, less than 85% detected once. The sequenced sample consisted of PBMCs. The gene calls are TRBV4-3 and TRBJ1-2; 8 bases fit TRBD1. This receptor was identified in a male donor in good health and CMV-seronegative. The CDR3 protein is CASSQDSWQGADYGYTF. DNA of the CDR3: TGCGCCAGCAGCCAAGATTCCTGGCAGGGGGCGGACTATGGCTACACCTTC.